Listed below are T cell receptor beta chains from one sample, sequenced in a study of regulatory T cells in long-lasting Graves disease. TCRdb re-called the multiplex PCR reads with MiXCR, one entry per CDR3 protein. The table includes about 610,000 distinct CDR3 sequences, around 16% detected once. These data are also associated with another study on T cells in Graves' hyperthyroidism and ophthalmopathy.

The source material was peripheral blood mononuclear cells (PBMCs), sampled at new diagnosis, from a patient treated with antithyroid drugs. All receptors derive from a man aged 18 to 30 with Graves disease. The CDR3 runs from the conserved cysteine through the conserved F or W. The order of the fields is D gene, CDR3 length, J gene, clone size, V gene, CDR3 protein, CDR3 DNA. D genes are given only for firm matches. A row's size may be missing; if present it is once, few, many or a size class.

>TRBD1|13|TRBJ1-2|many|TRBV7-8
CASSRRTGGGYTF
TGTGCCAGCAGCAGAAGGACAGGCGGTGGCTACACCTTC
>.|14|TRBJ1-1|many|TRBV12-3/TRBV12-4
CASSPRNMNTEAFF
TGTGCCAGCAGCCCGAGGAATATGAACACTGAAGCTTTCTTT
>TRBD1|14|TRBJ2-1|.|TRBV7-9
CASSTGQGENEQFF
TGTGCCAGCAGCACAGGACAGGGGGAGAATGAGCAGTTCTTC
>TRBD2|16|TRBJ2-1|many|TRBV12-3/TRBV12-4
CASSLPSGRSYNEQFF
TGTGCCAGCAGTTTACCTAGCGGGAGATCCTACAATGAGCAGTTCTTC
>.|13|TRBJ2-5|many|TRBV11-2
CASSSLEGETQYF
TGTGCCAGCAGCTCTCTCGAGGGGGAGACCCAGTACTTC
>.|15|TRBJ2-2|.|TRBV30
CAWSEDGRYSGELFF
TGTGCCTGGAGTGAGGACGGGAGATATTCCGGGGAGCTGTTTTTT
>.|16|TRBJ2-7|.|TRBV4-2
CASSQGTARRFHEQYF
TGTGCCAGCAGCCAGGGCACAGCCCGACGGTTTCACGAGCAGTACTTC
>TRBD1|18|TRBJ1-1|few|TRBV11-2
CASSFVPGQGGGDTEAFF
TGTGCCAGCAGCTTCGTCCCGGGACAGGGTGGGGGCGACACTGAAGCTTTCTTT
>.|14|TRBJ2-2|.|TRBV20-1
CSARDRGEGGELFF
TGCAGTGCTAGAGATCGAGGAGAGGGCGGGGAGCTGTTTTTT
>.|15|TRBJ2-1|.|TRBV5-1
CASSLAGSRANEQFF
TGCGCCAGCAGCTTGGCGGGGTCGCGGGCCAATGAGCAGTTCTTC
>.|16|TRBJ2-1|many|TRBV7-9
CASSPDSSARGSEQFF
TGTGCCAGCAGCCCCGACTCCTCGGCTAGAGGGAGTGAGCAGTTCTTC
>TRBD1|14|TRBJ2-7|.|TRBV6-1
CASSKQGSRYEQYF
TGTGCCAGCAGTAAACAGGGGTCCCGATACGAGCAGTACTTC
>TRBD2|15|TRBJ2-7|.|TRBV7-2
CASSLGGGFGDEQYF
TGTGCCAGCAGCCTCGGGGGGGGGTTCGGCGACGAGCAGTACTTC
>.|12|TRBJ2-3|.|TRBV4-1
CASSRYTDTQYF
TGCGCCAGCAGCAGGTACACAGATACGCAGTATTTT
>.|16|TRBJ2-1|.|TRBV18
CASSPPSRGIRNEQFF
TGTGCCAGCTCACCACCGTCTCGCGGGATTCGCAATGAGCAGTTCTTC
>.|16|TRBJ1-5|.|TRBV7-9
CASSSIEGESNQPQHF
TGTGCCAGCAGCTCAATCGAGGGCGAGAGCAATCAGCCCCAGCATTTT
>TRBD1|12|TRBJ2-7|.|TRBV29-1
CSGGQGGYEQYF
TGCAGCGGGGGACAGGGCGGCTACGAGCAGTACTTC
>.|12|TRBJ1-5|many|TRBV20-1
CSATGSNQPQHF
TGCAGTGCTACAGGTAGCAATCAGCCCCAGCATTTT
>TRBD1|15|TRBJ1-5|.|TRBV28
CASGSGQNSNQPQHF
TGTGCCAGCGGTTCGGGACAGAATAGCAATCAGCCCCAGCATTTT
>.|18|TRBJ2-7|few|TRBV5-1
CASSKRTPRHSFSYEQYF
TGCGCCAGCAGTAAGAGAACCCCGAGGCACAGTTTCTCCTACGAGCAGTACTTC
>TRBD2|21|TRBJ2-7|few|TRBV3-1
CASSQDWEADLTSGSPHEQYF
TGTGCCAGCAGCCAAGACTGGGAGGCAGACTTGACTAGCGGTTCCCCGCACGAGCAGTACTTC
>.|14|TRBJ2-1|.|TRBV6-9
CASSYAGPRGEQFF
TGTGCCAGCAGTTACGCGGGACCACGCGGTGAGCAGTTCTTC
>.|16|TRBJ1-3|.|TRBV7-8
CASSLGSRGSGNTIYF
TGTGCCAGCAGCTTAGGGTCCAGGGGATCTGGAAACACCATATATTTT
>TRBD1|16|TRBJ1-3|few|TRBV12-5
CASGLGQGFSGNTIYF
TGTGCTAGTGGTCTCGGACAGGGTTTCTCTGGAAACACCATATATTTT
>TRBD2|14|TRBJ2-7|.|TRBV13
CASSGPSGRGEQYF
TGTGCCAGCAGCGGACCTAGCGGGAGGGGCGAGCAGTACTTC